Shown below are 27 T cell receptor beta chains from a single sample sequenced in a study of CD8+ T cells in alopecia areata. RNA was extracted and reverse transcribed into cDNA as the sequencing template. Using immunoSEQ multiplex PCR, the repertoire was profiled, and TCRdb retains in-frame clones only, with some absent. Here the sample spans 100,000 to 150,000 clones, 58% being singletons. This material consisted of CD4+ T cells sorted from blood, taken at week 0. Every receptor here comes from a human donor with alopecia areata.

Of note for this clone: Additional DNA sequences in this sample encode the identical CDR3. Here the CDR3 reads CASSLQETQYF. In DNA, the CDR3 is TGCGCCAGCAGCCTCCAAGAGACCCAGTACTTC. The chain is built from TRBV5-1 and TRBJ2-5; D gene unclear. Deletions cut 4 bases from V and 1 base from J, with 2 bases between. The CDR3 sequence is 11 residues long. The germline V gene encodes CDR1 SGHRS and CDR2 YFSETQ. Drawing the rest from reference TRBV5-1 and TRBJ2-5, the complete variable domain is KAGVTQTPRYLIKTRGQQVTLSCSPISGHRSVSWYQQTPGQGLQFLFEYFSETQRNKGNFPGRFSGRQFSNSRSEMNVSTLELGDSALYLCASSLQETQYFGPGTRLLVL.

In this sample, this clone turned up a few times. The rearrangement joins TRBV14 to TRBJ2-5; 8 bases are a match to TRBD2. This CDR3 is 15 amino acids long. With 8 bases clipped from V and 2 bases from J, the junction kept 10 bases outside the gene matches. Germline CDR1 SGHDN, CDR2 FVKESK. The CDR3 spells CASQLGGGPQETQYF. CDR3 DNA sequence: TGTGCCAGCCAACTCGGCGGGGGGCCACAAGAGACCCAGTACTTC.

The V gene is TRBV2, the J gene TRBJ2-3, with a weak D call TRBD2 (5 bases). This CDR3 comprises 15 residues. Between the trimmed V and J ends, which lost 3 bases and 1 base, there was a span of 11 bases. Germline V CDR1 and CDR2: SNHLY, FYNNEI. CDR3 region: CASSEAWGGTDTQYF. CDR3 coding DNA: TGTGCCAGCAGTGAGGCCTGGGGAGGCACAGATACGCAGTATTTT. Complete variable domain (other parts from reference TRBV2 and TRBJ2-3): EPEVTQTPSHQVTQMGQEVILRCVPISNHLYFYWYRQILGQKVEFLVSFYNNEISEKSEIFDDQFSVERPDGSNFTLKIRSTKLEDSAMYFCASSEAWGGTDTQYFGPGTRLTVL.

V and J are TRBV9 and TRBJ2-2; D call uncertain. The V gene's germline CDR1 is SGDLS and CDR2 YYNGEE. Trimming removed 2 bases at V and 4 bases at J, with 6 bases between. This CDR3 contains 13 residues. Here the CDR3 reads CASSVLSTGELFF. DNA of the CDR3: TGTGCCAGCAGCGTTTTAAGCACCGGGGAGCTGTTTTTT. Complete variable domain (other parts from reference TRBV9 and TRBJ2-2): DSGVTQTPKHLITATGQRVTLRCSPRSGDLSVYWYQQSLDQGLQFLIQYYNGEERAKGNILERFSAQQFPDLHSELNLSSLELGDSALYFCASSVLSTGELFFGEGSRLTVL.

A few counts support this clone. The chain couples TRBV4-1 to TRBJ2-1, with 12 bases fitting TRBD2. Germline V gene lookup returns CDR1 MGHRA and CDR2 YSYEKL. The junction had 6 bases not matched to a gene; V was cut back by 1 base and J by 2 bases. The length of the CDR3 is 18 residues. CDR3 amino acids: CASSQGGLAGPPYNEQFF. CDR3 DNA sequence: TGCGCCAGCAGCCAAGGAGGACTAGCGGGACCGCCCTACAATGAGCAGTTCTTC.

This clone was picked up a small number of times. The chain carries TRBV7-3 and TRBJ1-6; D perhaps matches TRBD1 (6 bases). Trimming cost V 1 base and J 10 bases, with 14 bases left between them. The length of the CDR3 is 15 residues. Germline lookup yields CDR1 SGHTA and CDR2 FQGTGA. DNA for the CDR3: TGTGCCAGCAGCTTAAGAGCAGGGACAAACTCACCCCTCCACTTT. This translates into CASSLRAGTNSPLHF.

The chain couples TRBV5-1 to TRBJ2-6; possible D gene TRBD1, 6 bases. V lost 0 bases to trimming and J lost 0 bases, with 13 bases between them. CDR1 and CDR2 (germline): SGHRS, YFSETQ. The CDR3 sequence is 18 residues long. This CDR3 is CASSLVSPGASGANVLTF. The CDR3 nucleotides are TGCGCCAGCAGCTTGGTTTCCCCAGGGGCCTCTGGGGCCAACGTCCTGACTTTC.

This clone is a singleton in its sample. J is TRBJ1-1 and V is TRBV5-4; TRBD1 might be the D (5 bases). CDR3 length equals 16 residues. Germline CDR1 and CDR2: SGHNT and YYREEE (reference sequence). The V end lost 0 bases, the J end lost 0 bases, and 12 bases lay between the germline ends. The CDR3 spells CASSLAGQILNTEAFF. CDR3 nucleotide sequence: TGTGCCAGCAGCTTGGCAGGACAAATCCTGAACACTGAAGCTTTCTTT.

The sample holds a few counts of this clone. CDR3 amino acids: CASSLAPGQGYEQYF. The CDR3 coding sequence is TGTGCCAGCAGCTTAGCCCCGGGACAGGGCTACGAGCAGTACTTC. J is TRBJ2-7 and V is TRBV7-2; 9 bases line up with TRBD1. This CDR3 contains 15 residues. Trimming at V came to 0 bases and at J to 3 bases, leaving 3 bases not matched to a gene. CDR1 and CDR2 from the germline V gene are SGHTA and FQGNSA. The full variable domain, rest sourced from reference TRBV7-2 and TRBJ2-7, is GAGVSQSPSNKVTEKGKDVELRCDPISGHTALYWYRQSLGQGLEFLIYFQGNSAPDKSGLPSDRFSAERTGGSVSTLTIQRTQQEDSAVYLCASSLAPGQGYEQYFGPGTRLTVT.

The chain employs TRBV11-2 and TRBJ2-1, with 7 bases that match TRBD1. Germline CDR1 reads SGHAT; CDR2 reads FQNNGV. J was trimmed by 4 bases and V by 6 bases; bases with no gene match: 3. The CDR3 spans 13 residues. The CDR3 DNA sequence: TGTGCCAGCAGGGACAGGCCTTACAATGAGCAGTTCTTC. Its translation: CASRDRPYNEQFF.

This clone came up a few times. The gene calls are TRBV29-1 and TRBJ2-5; the D gene is possibly TRBD2 (5 bases). Trimming removed 6 bases at V and 2 bases at J, with 25 bases between. CDR3 length: 17 residues. Per germline, CDR1 SQVTM and CDR2 ANQGSEA. This CDR3 reads CSVSGHQRSIGQETQYF. The DNA for the CDR3 is TGCAGCGTAAGCGGCCATCAGCGCTCCATAGGACAAGAGACCCAGTACTTC. Variable domain in full (rest from reference TRBV29-1 and TRBJ2-5): SAVISQKPSRDICQRGTSLTIQCQVDSQVTMMFWYRQQPGQSLTLIATANQGSEATYESGFVIDKFPISRPNLTFSTLTVSNMSPEDSSIYLCSVSGHQRSIGQETQYFGPGTRLLVL.

This clone was counted between two and nine times. The chain recombines TRBV15 with TRBJ2-7, with D perhaps being TRBD1 or TRBD2 (6 bases each). CDR1 is LNHNV and CDR2 is YYDKDF in the germline V gene (reference sequence). The CDR3 length is 14 residues. V dropped 0 bases and J dropped 1 base, with 7 bases sitting between them. The CDR3 nucleotides read TGTGCCACCAGCAGAGAAGGGGGGTCCTACGAGCAGTACTTC. Its protein is CATSREGGSYEQYF.

This clone was seen a handful of times. The chain is built from TRBV18 and TRBJ1-1; D not resolved. Looked up from germline, CDR1 is KGHSH and CDR2 is LQKENI. Trimming took 2 bases from V and 6 from J, leaving 16 bases between them. This CDR3 has 15 residues. CDR3 nucleotide sequence: TGTGCCAGCTCACCAATGCCGGACCACGGGGCTGAAGCTTTCTTT. This sequence encodes CASSPMPDHGAEAFF.

The V call is TRBV5-4, the J call TRBJ2-7; 9 bases map to TRBD1. Germline assignment: CDR1 SGHNT and CDR2 YYREEE (reference sequence). This CDR3 has 14 amino acids. V lost 4 bases to trimming and J lost 5 bases; unmatched junction nucleotides: 7. CDR3 residues: CASSRNRGLDEQYF. CDR3 nucleotides: TGTGCCAGCAGCCGTAACAGGGGGCTAGACGAGCAGTACTTC.

This clone came up a few times. Here the CDR3 DNA reads TGTGCCAGCACCCCGAGGGTCGGGGAGACCCAGTACTTC. Protein sequence: CASTPRVGETQYF. This chain joins TRBV7-8 and TRBJ2-5; weak D call: TRBD2 (5 bases). The V and J ends lost 7 bases and 5 bases respectively, with 14 bases between them. The length of the CDR3 is 13 residues. Germline V gene data show CDR1 as SGHVS and CDR2 as FQNEAQ.

This chain joins TRBV29-1 and TRBJ1-2; 8 bases are shared with TRBD1. The CDR3 length is 12 residues. V lost 5 bases, J lost 4 bases, and 3 bases stayed unmatched. In germline, CDR1 is SQVTM, CDR2 ANQGSEA. The CDR3 region has the DNA TGCAGCGTTCAGGACAGGGCCTATGGCTACACCTTC. Residues: CSVQDRAYGYTF.

The J gene is TRBJ2-1, the V gene TRBV5-1; D not certain. The germline V gene encodes CDR1 SGHRS and CDR2 YFSETQ. Trimming removed 2 bases from V and 5 bases from J, with 2 bases in between. This CDR3 contains 11 residues. The CDR3 bases are TGCGCCAGCAGCTTAAACAATGAGCAGTTCTTC. Translation: CASSLNNEQFF.

The rearrangement joins TRBV14 to TRBJ1-1; unclear D gene. The CDR3 sequence is 13 residues long. CDR1 is SGHDN and CDR2 is FVKESK in the germline V gene. V dropped 2 bases and J dropped 2 bases, with 6 bases sitting between them. CDR3 sequence (DNA): TGTGCCAGCAGCCAAATGGCCAACACTGAAGCTTTCTTT. Its translation: CASSQMANTEAFF.

This clone appeared a few times. The chain is built from TRBV7-9 and TRBJ1-4; no reliable D call. Between the trimmed V and J ends, which lost 0 bases and 14 bases, there was a span of 10 bases. Per the germline V gene, CDR1 is SEHNR and CDR2 is FQNEAQ (reference sequence). The CDR3 is 12 amino acids. In DNA, the CDR3 is TGTGCCAGCAGCTTAGCCGGGCCAGTGCTGTTTTTT. It specifies CASSLAGPVLFF.

In its sample, this clone was seen a few times. CDR3 DNA sequence: TGCAGCGTTGTGGGTTGGGACAGTGGGGAGACCCAGTACTTC. It is translated as CSVVGWDSGETQYF. The chain carries TRBV29-1 and TRBJ2-5, with 7 nucleotides matching TRBD1. Germline V lookup: CDR1 SQVTM, CDR2 ANQGSEA. V was pared by 4 bases and J by 5 bases, with 10 bases of the junction left unmatched. This CDR3 is 14 amino acids long.

This clone was counted between two and nine times. The rearrangement links TRBV7-2 to TRBJ1-1, with D possibly matching TRBD1 (5 bases). This CDR3 is built from 15 residues. V dropped 5 bases and J dropped 6 bases, with 19 bases sitting between them. Germline CDR1 SGHTA, CDR2 FQGNSA. The CDR3 DNA follows: TGTGCCAGCAGCCGAATGGCGGGGGTGGAACCTGAAGCTTTCTTT. It encodes CASSRMAGVEPEAFF.

This clone was picked up a small number of times. V usage is TRBV7-2 and J usage is TRBJ2-7; D is possibly TRBD1 or TRBD2 (5 bases each). The CDR3 has 15 amino acids. Germline CDR1 and CDR2: SGHTA and FQGNSA. The germline V and J ends were trimmed by 1 base and 5 bases, with 15 bases remaining between them. In nucleotides, the CDR3 is TGTGCCAGCAGCTTAGTGGGGGAATCTGGCCACGAGCAGTACTTC. Protein sequence: CASSLVGESGHEQYF.

The chain couples TRBV29-1 to TRBJ2-1; 7 bases are shared with TRBD1. With 4 bases clipped from V and 3 bases from J, the junction kept 6 bases outside the gene matches. Germline CDR1 SQVTM, CDR2 ANQGSEA. The CDR3 length is 14 residues. CDR3 bases: TGCAGCGTTGTTCAGGACAGGCGCTACAATGAGCAGTTCTTC. Its protein product is CSVVQDRRYNEQFF.

The chain uses TRBV7-9 and TRBJ2-2, with TRBD2 identical over 10 bases. The CDR3 contains 15 residues. J lost 6 bases, V lost 3 bases, and 4 bases had no gene match. The V gene's germline CDR1 is SEHNR and CDR2 FQNEAQ (reference sequence). The CDR3 coding sequence is TGTGCCAGCAGCTTTCTAGCGGGAGACTCCGGGGAGCTGTTTTTT. It encodes CASSFLAGDSGELFF. The entire variable domain, with the rest obtained from reference TRBV7-9 and TRBJ2-2, is as follows: DTGVSQNPRHKITKRGQNVTFRCDPISEHNRLYWYRQTLGQGPEFLTYFQNEAQLEKSRLLSDRFSAERPKGSFSTLEIQRTEQGDSAMYLCASSFLAGDSGELFFGEGSRLTVL.

The rearrangement links TRBV18 to TRBJ1-5; D is unclear. Trimming took off 2 bases at V and 7 bases at J, with 9 bases between the two ends. Germline CDR1 KGHSH, CDR2 LQKENI. The CDR3 sequence is 13 residues long. CDR3 amino acids: CASSPGPRQPQHF. The CDR3 bases are TGTGCCAGCTCACCAGGGCCGAGGCAGCCCCAGCATTTT.

This clone was seen once. The chain combines TRBV2 with TRBJ1-1; 7 positions match TRBD1. V dropped 10 bases and J dropped 4; count of bases not matched to a gene: 9. Germline CDR1 reads SNHLY; CDR2 reads FYNNEI. The CDR3 spans 13 residues. CDR3 coding DNA: TGTGCCATAAGGGGGCAGTCTCGCACTGAAGCTTTCTTT. It translates to CAIRGQSRTEAFF.

The chain combines TRBV7-3 with TRBJ2-1; TRBD2 matches at 10 bases. Unmatched junction bases numbered 1, after V lost 4 bases and J lost 4 bases. This CDR3 spans 14 amino acids. Germline loops: CDR1 SGHTA, CDR2 FQGTGA. CDR3 residues: CASSYSGRYNEQFF. CDR3 nucleotide sequence: TGTGCCAGCAGCTATAGCGGGAGGTACAATGAGCAGTTCTTC. Together with reference TRBV7-3 and TRBJ2-1, the CDR3 gives the full variable domain: GAGVSQTPSNKVTEKGKYVELRCDPISGHTALYWYRQSLGQGPEFLIYFQGTGAADDSGLPNDRFFAVRPEGSVSTLKIQRTERGDSAVYLCASSYSGRYNEQFFGPGTRLTVL.